The TCR beta chain described here comes from a study of T cells in Graves' hyperthyroidism and ophthalmopathy. Overall study results and limits: Peripheral blood also featured most of the thyroid clonotypes expanded above 0.001.

Concerning this clonotype: Its cognate antigen is unknown. The CDR3 does not end in the conserved phenylalanine or tryptophan, so this is likely a read error. Because the CDR3's place on the DNA is in doubt, the DNA is left out and the CDR3 is given as listed by TCRdb.

The PBMCs were taken from around 10 ml of fresh peripheral blood. RNA transcripts yielded amplified TCR beta CDR3 regions. During a first-round RT-PCR of the TCR CDR3, the HTBI primer set was used. One entry per CDR3 protein, called by TCRdb with MiXCR from the multiplex PCR reads. Among hundreds of thousands of distinct CDR3 sequences listed, roughly 40% were seen once. The sequencing input was blood. The TCR sequence derives from a man aged 18-30 years with Graves' hyperthyroidism.

CDR3 sequence: CASSILGEFY. V and J are TRBV11-1 and TRBJ1-4. Germline assignment: CDR1 SGHAT and CDR2 FQDESV (reference sequence). The CDR3 comprises 10 residues, both ends counted.